This T cell receptor (beta chain) derives from a study of shared clonotypes between healthy human individuals. CD45RA-negative memory and CD45RA+ naive subsets were split from the CD4+ cells. A remark on this clone: What it binds is not known.

In the source study's methods: ImmunoSEQ junction-only sequences lacked quality scores, so their filtering differed. TCRdb's table, derived via immunoSEQ multiplex PCR, lists solely in-frame clones and lacks some. V and J calls and clone size are given by that table; D and trimming were obtained from the DNA. The table has roughly 700,000 clones, around two thirds seen once. Study-wide results and limits: Some clonotypes were shared by all four sorted-subset donors, while others were not shared. The non-shared ones had lower generation probabilities than the shared ones.

V was cut by 4 bases and J by 0 bases, with 10 bases left in between. This CDR3 has 14 amino acids. Germline CDR1 reads SGHRS; CDR2 reads YFSETQ. This sequence joins TRBV5-1 and TRBJ1-1; no clear D. This TCR came from a woman aged 25 to 39 in good health. The specimen sequenced was memory CD4+ T cells sorted from blood. Subset: CD45RA-negative fraction. CDR3 DNA sequence: TGCGCCAGCAGCCTCCAAGTCATGAACACTGAAGCTTTCTTT. Encoded protein: CASSLQVMNTEAFF.